The source of this T cell receptor beta chain is a study of vaccination and CD4 T cells after COVID-19. Sequencing of DNA taken from cultured CD4+ T cells relied on the Oncomine TCR Beta short-read assay. TCRdb re-called the PCR reads with MiXCR, one entry per CDR3 protein. Of more than 9,000 distinct CDR3 sequences in the sample, about 65% were seen once. As regards this clonotype: Its antigen is unknown.

The treatment is: approximately 10-day PBMC culture with coronavirus spike peptide pools or control peptides (ViraFEST assay). V lost 6 bases, J lost 4 bases, and 13 bases lay in between. Germline V gene lookup returns CDR1 SNHLY and CDR2 FYNNEI. This CDR3 spans 13 amino acids. This chain links TRBV2 with TRBJ2-7, with D maybe TRBD1 (6 bases). This TCR was sampled from a human donor who had recovered from COVID-19. Sequenced sample: CD4+ T cells from blood, cultured in vitro. The DNA of the CDR3 is TGTGCCAGCAGCCTCGGACAGCGTTACGAGCAGTACTTC. Its protein product is CASSLGQRYEQYF.